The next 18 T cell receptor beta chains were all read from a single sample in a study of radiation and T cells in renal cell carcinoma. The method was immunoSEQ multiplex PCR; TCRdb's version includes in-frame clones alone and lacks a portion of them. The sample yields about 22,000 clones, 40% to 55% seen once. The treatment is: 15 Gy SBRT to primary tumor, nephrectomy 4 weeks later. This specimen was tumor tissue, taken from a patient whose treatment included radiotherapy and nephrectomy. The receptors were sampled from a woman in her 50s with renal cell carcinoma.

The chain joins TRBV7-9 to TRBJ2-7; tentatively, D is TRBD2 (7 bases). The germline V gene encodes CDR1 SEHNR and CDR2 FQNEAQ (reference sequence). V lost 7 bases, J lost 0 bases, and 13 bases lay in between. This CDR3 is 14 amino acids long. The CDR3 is CASKGGDNSYEQYF. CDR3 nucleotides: TGTGCCAGCAAGGGGGGGGACAACTCCTACGAGCAGTACTTC.

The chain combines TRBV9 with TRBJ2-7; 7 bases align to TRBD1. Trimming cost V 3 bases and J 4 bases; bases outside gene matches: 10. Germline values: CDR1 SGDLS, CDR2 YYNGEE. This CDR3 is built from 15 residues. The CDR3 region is CASSDDRESRYEQYF. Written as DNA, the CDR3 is TGTGCCAGCAGCGATGACAGGGAAAGTCGGTACGAGCAGTACTTC.

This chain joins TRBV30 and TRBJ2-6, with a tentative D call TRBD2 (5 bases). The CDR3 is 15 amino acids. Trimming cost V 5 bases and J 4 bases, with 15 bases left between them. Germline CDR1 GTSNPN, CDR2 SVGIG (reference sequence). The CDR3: CAWSGPAGGANVLTF. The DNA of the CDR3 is TGTGCCTGGTCCGGGCCCGCGGGCGGGGCCAACGTCCTGACTTTC.

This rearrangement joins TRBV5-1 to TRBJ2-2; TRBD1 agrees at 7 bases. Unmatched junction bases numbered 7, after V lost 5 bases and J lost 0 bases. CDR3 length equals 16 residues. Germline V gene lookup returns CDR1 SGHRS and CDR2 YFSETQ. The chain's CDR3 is CASSYRGRANTGELFF. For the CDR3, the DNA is TGCGCCAGCAGTTACAGGGGTCGGGCGAACACCGGGGAGCTGTTTTTT.

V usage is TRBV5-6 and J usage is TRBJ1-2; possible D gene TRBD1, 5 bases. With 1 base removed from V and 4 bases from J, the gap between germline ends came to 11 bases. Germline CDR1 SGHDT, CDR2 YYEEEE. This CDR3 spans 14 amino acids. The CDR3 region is CASSLIRGGYGYTF. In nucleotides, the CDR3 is TGTGCCAGCAGCTTGATCCGGGGCGGCTATGGCTACACCTTC.

The CDR3 DNA follows: TGTGCCAGCAGCTTGGGTTTTGCTAACGAGCAGTACTTC. This encodes CASSLGFANEQYF. This chain uses TRBV5-8 with TRBJ2-7; D is unclear. The V end lost 0 bases, the J end lost 5 bases, and 9 bases lay between the germline ends. The germline V gene encodes CDR1 SGHTS and CDR2 YDEGEE. The CDR3 sequence is 13 residues long.

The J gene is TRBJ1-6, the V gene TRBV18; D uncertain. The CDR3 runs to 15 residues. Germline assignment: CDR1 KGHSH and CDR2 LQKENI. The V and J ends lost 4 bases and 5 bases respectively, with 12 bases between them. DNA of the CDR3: TGTGCCAGCTCACTCATAACAGAGGATAATTCACCCCTCCACTTT. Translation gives CASSLITEDNSPLHF.

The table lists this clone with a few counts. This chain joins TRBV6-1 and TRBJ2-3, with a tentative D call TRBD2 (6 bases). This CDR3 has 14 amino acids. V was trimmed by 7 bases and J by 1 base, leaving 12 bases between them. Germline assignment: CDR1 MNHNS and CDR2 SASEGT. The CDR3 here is CASMRGLGTDTQYF. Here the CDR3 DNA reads TGTGCCAGCATGAGGGGACTTGGCACAGATACGCAGTATTTT.

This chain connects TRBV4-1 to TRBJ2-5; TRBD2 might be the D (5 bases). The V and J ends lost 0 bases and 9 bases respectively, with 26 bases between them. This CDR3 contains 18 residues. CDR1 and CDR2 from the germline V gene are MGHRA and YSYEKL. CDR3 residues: CASSQESVQINPGWAQYF. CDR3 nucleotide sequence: TGCGCCAGCAGCCAAGAATCGGTGCAGATTAACCCGGGGTGGGCCCAGTACTTC.

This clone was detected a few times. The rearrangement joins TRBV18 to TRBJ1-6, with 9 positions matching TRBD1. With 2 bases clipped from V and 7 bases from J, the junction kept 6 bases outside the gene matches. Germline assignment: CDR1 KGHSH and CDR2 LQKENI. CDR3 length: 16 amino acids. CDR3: CASSPIYGTGNSPLHF. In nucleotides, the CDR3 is TGTGCCAGCTCACCAATTTACGGGACAGGGAATTCACCCCTCCACTTT.

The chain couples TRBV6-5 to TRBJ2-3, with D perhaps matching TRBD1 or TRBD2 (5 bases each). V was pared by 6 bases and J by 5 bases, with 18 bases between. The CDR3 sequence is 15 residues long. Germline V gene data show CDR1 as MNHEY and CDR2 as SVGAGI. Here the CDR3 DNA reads TGTGCCAGCAGAGCCGGGACCACCACCCGAGATACGCAGTATTTT. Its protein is CASRAGTTTRDTQYF.

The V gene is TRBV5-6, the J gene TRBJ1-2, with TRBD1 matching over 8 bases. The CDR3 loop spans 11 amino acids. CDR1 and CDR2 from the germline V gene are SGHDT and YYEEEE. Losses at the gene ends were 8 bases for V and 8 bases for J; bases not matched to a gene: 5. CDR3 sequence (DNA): TGTGCCAGTGGACAGGGCGAAGGCTACACCTTC. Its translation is CASGQGEGYTF.

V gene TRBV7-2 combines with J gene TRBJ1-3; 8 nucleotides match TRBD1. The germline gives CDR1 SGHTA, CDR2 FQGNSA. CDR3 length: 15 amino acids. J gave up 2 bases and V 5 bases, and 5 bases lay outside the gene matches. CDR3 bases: TGTGCCAGCAGCGCTGCGACAGGGGCTGGAAACACCATATATTTT. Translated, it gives CASSAATGAGNTIYF.

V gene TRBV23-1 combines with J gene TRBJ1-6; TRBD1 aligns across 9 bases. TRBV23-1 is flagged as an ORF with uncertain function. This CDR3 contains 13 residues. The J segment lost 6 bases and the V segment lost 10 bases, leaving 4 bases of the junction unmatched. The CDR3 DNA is TGCGCCACCGGGACAGGGCGTAATTCACCCCTCCACTTT. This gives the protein CATGTGRNSPLHF.

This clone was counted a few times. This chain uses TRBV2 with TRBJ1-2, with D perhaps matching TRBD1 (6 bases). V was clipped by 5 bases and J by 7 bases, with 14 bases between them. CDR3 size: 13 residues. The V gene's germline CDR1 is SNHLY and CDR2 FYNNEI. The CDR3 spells CASSPDRTIGYTF. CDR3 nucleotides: TGTGCCAGCAGTCCCGACAGGACGATTGGCTACACCTTC.

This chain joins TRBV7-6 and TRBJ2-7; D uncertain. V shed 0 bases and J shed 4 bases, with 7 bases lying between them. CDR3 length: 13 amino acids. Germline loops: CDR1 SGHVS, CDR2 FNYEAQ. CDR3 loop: CASSLAWDYEQYF. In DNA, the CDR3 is TGTGCCAGCAGCTTAGCGTGGGATTACGAGCAGTACTTC. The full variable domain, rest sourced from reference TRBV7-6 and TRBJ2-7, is GAGVSQSPRYKVTKRGQDVALRCDPISGHVSLYWYRQALGQGPEFLTYFNYEAQQDKSGLPNDRFSAERPEGSISTLTIQRTEQRDSAMYRCASSLAWDYEQYFGPGTRLTVT.

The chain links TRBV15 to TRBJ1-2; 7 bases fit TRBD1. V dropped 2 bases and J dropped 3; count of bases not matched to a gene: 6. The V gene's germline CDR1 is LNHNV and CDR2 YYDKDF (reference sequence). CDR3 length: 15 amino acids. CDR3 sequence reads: CATSRSGDRDYGYTF. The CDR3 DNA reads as TGTGCCACCAGCAGATCAGGTGACAGGGACTATGGCTACACCTTC.

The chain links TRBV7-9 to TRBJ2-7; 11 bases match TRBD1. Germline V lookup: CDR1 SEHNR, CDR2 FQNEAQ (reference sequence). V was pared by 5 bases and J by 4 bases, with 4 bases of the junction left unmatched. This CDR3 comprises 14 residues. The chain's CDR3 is CASSPRDRGYEQYF. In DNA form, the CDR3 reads TGTGCCAGCAGCCCCCGGGACAGGGGGTACGAGCAGTACTTC. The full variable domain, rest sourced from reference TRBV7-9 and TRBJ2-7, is DTGVSQNPRHKITKRGQNVTFRCDPISEHNRLYWYRQTLGQGPEFLTYFQNEAQLEKSRLLSDRFSAERPKGSFSTLEIQRTEQGDSAMYLCASSPRDRGYEQYFGPGTRLTVT.